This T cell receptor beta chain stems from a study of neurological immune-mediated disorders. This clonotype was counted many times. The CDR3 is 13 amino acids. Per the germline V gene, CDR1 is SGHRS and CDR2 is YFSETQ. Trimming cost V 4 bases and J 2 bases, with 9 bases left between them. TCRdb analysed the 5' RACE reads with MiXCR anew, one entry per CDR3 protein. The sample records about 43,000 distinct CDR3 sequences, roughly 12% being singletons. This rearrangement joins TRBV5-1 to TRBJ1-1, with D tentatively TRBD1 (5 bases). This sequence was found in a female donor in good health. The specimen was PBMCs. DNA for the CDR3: TGCGCCAGCAGCCTACAGGACAACACTGAAGCTTTCTTT. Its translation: CASSLQDNTEAFF. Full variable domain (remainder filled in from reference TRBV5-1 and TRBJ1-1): KAGVTQTPRYLIKTRGQQVTLSCSPISGHRSVSWYQQTPGQGLQFLFEYFSETQRNKGNFPGRFSGRQFSNSRSEMNVSTLELGDSALYLCASSLQDNTEAFFGQGTRLTVV.